The 7 T cell receptor beta chains in this list originate from one sample, sequenced in a study of human thymus T cells. Thymus specimens were resections from corrective heart surgery. The table came from immunoSEQ multiplex PCR; TCRdb's copy has only in-frame clones and leaves some out. The table lists some 120,000 clones, around 94% of them singletons. The sample comprised thymus tissue. These receptors came from a boy in the first two years of life with a congenital heart defect but otherwise immunologically healthy.

J is TRBJ2-7 and V is TRBV4-3; 9 bases match TRBD2. V lost 2 bases to trimming and J lost 0 bases; unmatched junction nucleotides: 5. The CDR3 runs to 16 residues. Germline values: CDR1 LGHNA, CDR2 YSLEER. The CDR3 DNA follows: TGCGCCAGCAGCCAAACGGCGGGAGGGAGCTCCTACGAGCAGTACTTC. Translation gives CASSQTAGGSSYEQYF.

V is TRBV29-1 and J is TRBJ1-2; D possibly corresponds to TRBD1 (6 bases). V lost 5 bases, J lost 7 bases, and 14 bases lay in between. The CDR3 is made up of 12 amino acids. The germline V gene has CDR1 SQVTM and CDR2 ANQGSEA. The CDR3, as DNA: TGCAGCGTTTGGGGGCTAGTGGGTGGCTACACCTTC. Its protein is CSVWGLVGGYTF.

This clone was seen once. The rearrangement links TRBV11-1 to TRBJ2-3; the D gene is possibly TRBD1 (6 bases). CDR1 is SGHAT, CDR2 FQDESV, per germline (reference sequence). This CDR3 is 14 amino acids long. Trimming removed 5 bases from V and 2 bases from J, with 11 bases in between. The CDR3 region is CASSLTGNTDTQYF. The CDR3 DNA is TGTGCCAGCAGCCTCACAGGGAACACAGATACGCAGTATTTT.

The chain links TRBV4-1 to TRBJ2-7, with D possibly matching TRBD1 (5 bases). The germline CDR1 and CDR2 sequences are MGHRA and YSYEKL. The length of the CDR3 is 18 residues. V dropped 0 bases and J dropped 5 bases, with 23 bases sitting between them. Written as DNA, the CDR3 is TGCGCCAGCAGCCAAGAGGCAGGGAAGGGTTCGATAGTCAACGAGCAGTACTTC. It codes for CASSQEAGKGSIVNEQYF.

The rearrangement joins TRBV6-1 to TRBJ2-2; 8 nucleotides align to TRBD1. Germline V gene sequence: CDR1 MNHNS, CDR2 SASEGT. This CDR3 is 19 amino acids long. The V and J ends lost 4 bases and 1 base, in that order; junction bases with no gene match: 14. The CDR3 bases are TGTGCCAGCAGTGGCCCCAACGACACTGGGACAGGGAACACCGGGGAGCTGTTTTTT. Translation: CASSGPNDTGTGNTGELFF.

The chain uses TRBV7-6 and TRBJ1-2; D unresolved. V dropped 6 bases and J dropped 2 bases, with 16 bases sitting between them. The CDR3 totals 15 residues. Germline-derived CDR1 and CDR2 are SGHVS and FNYEAQ. The CDR3 protein is CASRGRVPWNYGYTF. CDR3 sequence (DNA): TGTGCCAGCAGGGGCCGGGTCCCCTGGAACTATGGCTACACCTTC.

The DNA for the CDR3 is TGTGCCAGCAGCTTAGCACCCACACCGAACACTGAAGCTTTCTTT. Protein sequence: CASSLAPTPNTEAFF. The rearrangement links TRBV7-6 to TRBJ1-1; D unclear. The ends were cut back, 0 bases at V and 1 base at J, with 9 bases in the middle. Germline values: CDR1 SGHVS, CDR2 FNYEAQ. This CDR3 has 15 residues. Full variable domain (outside the CDR3, taken from reference TRBV7-6 and TRBJ1-1): GAGVSQSPRYKVTKRGQDVALRCDPISGHVSLYWYRQALGQGPEFLTYFNYEAQQDKSGLPNDRFSAERPEGSISTLTIQRTEQRDSAMYRCASSLAPTPNTEAFFGQGTRLTVV.